These 25 T cell receptor beta chains were sequenced from one sample in a study of human versus mouse CDR3 diversity and MHC coevolution. This table comes from immunoSEQ multiplex PCR, and its TCRdb copy is limited to in-frame clones, with some not included. There are roughly 80,000 clones in the sample; 93% occur only once, and about 1.5% lies in the top ten. What was sequenced was naive CD4+ T cells from blood. The subset: CD45RO-negative CD62L-positive naive CD4 T cells. These receptors came from a person aged 25-75 years in good health.

The chain employs TRBV5-1 and TRBJ2-5; 8 bases are a match to TRBD1. There are 15 residues in the CDR3. The V gene's germline CDR1 is SGHRS and CDR2 YFSETQ. V gave up 0 bases and J gave up 2 bases; unmatched junction bases: 3. The CDR3 sequence is CASSLADRDQETQYF. Here the CDR3 DNA reads TGCGCCAGCAGCTTGGCGGACAGGGATCAAGAGACCCAGTACTTC.

The CDR3 loop reads CASRRGQGAYGYTF. DNA for the CDR3: TGTGCCAGTAGGCGGGGACAGGGGGCCTATGGCTACACCTTC. This chain uses TRBV19 with TRBJ1-2, with 12 bases that match TRBD1. The CDR3 totals 14 residues. CDR1 is LNHDA, CDR2 SQIVND, per germline (reference sequence). V dropped 6 bases and J dropped 4; count of bases not matched to a gene: 3.

The J gene is TRBJ1-6, the V gene TRBV2; 8 bases fit TRBD1. The ends lost 11 bases at V and 7 bases at J; junction bases unmatched: 7. This CDR3 spans 13 amino acids. From germline, CDR1 is SNHLY and CDR2 FYNNEI. In DNA form, the CDR3 reads TGTGCCGGGGGGACAGGAAGAAATTCACCCCTCCACTTT. Residues: CAGGTGRNSPLHF.

The chain links TRBV6-1 to TRBJ2-4; the D is unclear. This CDR3 contains 13 residues. Germline assignment: CDR1 MNHNS and CDR2 SASEGT. Trimming pared 7 bases from V and 3 bases from J, leaving 10 bases between. As DNA, the CDR3 is TGTGCCAGCATCAATAACTACAAAAACATTCAGTACTTC. It encodes CASINNYKNIQYF.

The V call is TRBV6-5, the J call TRBJ1-1; TRBD1 agrees at 10 bases. Germline CDR1 reads MNHEY; CDR2 reads SVGAGI. Losses at the gene ends were 6 bases for V and 2 bases for J; bases not matched to a gene: 6. There are 15 residues in the CDR3. The CDR3 protein is CASSPDRGKNTEAFF. CDR3 nucleotides: TGTGCCAGCAGCCCGGACAGGGGGAAAAACACTGAAGCTTTCTTT.

The V and J genes are TRBV10-3 and TRBJ2-3; TRBD2 matches at 9 bases. The trim removed 5 bases at V and 5 bases at J, leaving 8 bases unmatched. CDR1 and CDR2 (germline): ENHRY, SYGVKD. The CDR3 is 15 amino acids. CDR3 in DNA: TGTGCCATCAGTCGGCGGGGGGGCGGGGAAGATACGCAGTATTTT. It codes for CAISRRGGGEDTQYF.

On this clone: Other DNA sequences in the sample encode the same CDR3. The rearrangement joins TRBV9 to TRBJ2-1; TRBD1 matches 9 bases. CDR3 size: 16 residues. After removal of 0 bases from V and 2 bases from J, the junction contained 3 bases not matched to a gene. Germline CDR1 and CDR2: SGDLS and YYNGEE. The CDR3 loop is CASSVDGTGTYNEQFF. CDR3 nucleotides: TGTGCCAGCAGCGTAGATGGGACAGGGACCTACAATGAGCAGTTCTTC.

The chain joins TRBV11-2 to TRBJ2-7, with D unclear. V was pared by 4 bases and J by 2 bases, with 6 bases between. The CDR3 is 12 residues long. Germline CDR1 SGHAT, CDR2 FQNNGV. The DNA of the CDR3 is TGTGCCAGCAGCTCCGAGCCCTACGAGCAGTACTTC. Its translation is CASSSEPYEQYF. Based on the CDR3 plus reference TRBV11-2 and TRBJ2-7, the full variable domain is EAGVAQSPRYKIIEKRQSVAFWCNPISGHATLYWYQQILGQGPKLLIQFQNNGVVDDSQLPKDRFSAERLKGVDSTLKIQPAKLEDSAVYLCASSSEPYEQYFGPGTRLTVT.

The rearrangement uses TRBV7-2 and TRBJ2-7, with 9 bases fitting TRBD1. V shed 4 bases and J 6 bases; nucleotides not matched to a gene: 7. The CDR3 has 14 residues. In germline, CDR1 is SGHTA, CDR2 FQGNSA. CDR3 region: CASSSTGGWVEQYF. The CDR3 DNA reads TGTGCCAGCAGCTCCACAGGGGGCTGGGTCGAGCAGTACTTC.

The gene calls are TRBV6-1 and TRBJ2-7; D may be TRBD1 (6 bases). CDR1 is MNHNS, CDR2 SASEGT, per germline. V was clipped by 7 bases and J by 4 bases, with 14 bases between them. The CDR3 is 13 amino acids. CDR3 DNA sequence: TGTGCCAGCACTAAACAGGGAGCATACGAGCAGTACTTC. Amino acids: CASTKQGAYEQYF.

V gene TRBV27 combines with J gene TRBJ2-7; 12 bases are shared with TRBD1. The V gene end was trimmed by 5 bases and the J gene end by 6 bases; junction bases not matched to a gene: 11. The CDR3 runs to 16 residues. In germline, CDR1 is MNHEY, CDR2 SMNVEV (reference sequence). The CDR3 DNA reads TGTGCCAGCAGTCAACCCCCGGGGACAGGGGGCGTCGAGCAGTACTTC. Protein sequence: CASSQPPGTGGVEQYF.

In its sample, this clone ranks as medium-sized. The V call is TRBV10-3, the J call TRBJ2-7; D possibly corresponds to TRBD2 (6 bases). Trimming removed 8 bases from V and 7 bases from J, with 12 bases in between. CDR1 ENHRY and CDR2 SYGVKD come from the germline V gene. The CDR3 runs to 11 residues. This chain's CDR3 is CAIGGRVEQYF. The CDR3 bases are TGTGCCATCGGGGGGAGAGTAGAGCAGTACTTC.

CDR3 bases: TGTGCCAGCAGTCGCGGACAGGGTTGGGGGGGCTACACCTTC. Its protein product is CASSRGQGWGGYTF. The chain recombines TRBV6-5 with TRBJ1-2; 8 bases are shared with TRBD1. This CDR3 spans 14 amino acids. Losses at the gene ends were 5 bases for V and 8 bases for J; bases not matched to a gene: 10. Germline V gene data show CDR1 as MNHEY and CDR2 as SVGAGI.

This sequence joins TRBV7-9 and TRBJ2-7, with D perhaps matching TRBD1 (6 bases). This CDR3 comprises 17 residues. Germline CDR1 SEHNR, CDR2 FQNEAQ (reference sequence). V lost 5 bases and J 0 bases, leaving 20 bases between the germline ends. The CDR3 DNA is TGTGCCAGCAGCCCCTGGGGGCGGGCAGGGCGCTCCTACGAGCAGTACTTC. It codes for CASSPWGRAGRSYEQYF.

V and J are TRBV5-1 and TRBJ2-2, with D hard to call. The CDR3 is 16 residues long. Trimming left V 4 bases short and J 0 bases short, with 13 bases between. CDR1 SGHRS and CDR2 YFSETQ come from the germline V gene. The CDR3 DNA reads as TGCGCCAGCAGCCCCTGGCAGGTTACGAACACCGGGGAGCTGTTTTTT. This translates into CASSPWQVTNTGELFF.

The J gene is TRBJ2-6, the V gene TRBV11-2, with a possible D match to TRBD2 (5 bases). Per the germline V gene, CDR1 is SGHAT and CDR2 is FQNNGV. Trimming removed 4 bases from V and 4 bases from J, with 20 bases in between. This CDR3 has 18 residues. The CDR3 reads CASSSPPGLGSGANVLTF. The CDR3 nucleotides are TGTGCCAGCAGCTCCCCCCCCGGACTGGGATCGGGGGCCAACGTCCTGACTTTC.

The chain is built from TRBV9 and TRBJ2-7; tentatively, D is TRBD1 (6 bases). This CDR3 is 15 amino acids long. Trimming stripped 0 bases from V and 1 base from J, with 11 bases between. Germline V CDR1 and CDR2: SGDLS, YYNGEE. The CDR3 sequence: CASSVEGGESYEQYF. The CDR3 DNA sequence: TGTGCCAGCAGCGTAGAAGGGGGAGAGTCCTACGAGCAGTACTTC.

V and J are TRBV5-1 and TRBJ2-4; 8 nucleotides match TRBD2. This CDR3 comprises 16 residues. Trimming removed 4 bases from V and 1 base from J; junction bases left unmatched: 7. Germline assignment: CDR1 SGHRS and CDR2 YFSETQ. The CDR3 DNA reads as TGCGCCAGCAGCGCGGGACTAGTAAGCGCCAAAAACATTCAGTACTTC. This sequence encodes CASSAGLVSAKNIQYF.

The chain has TRBV7-2 and TRBJ2-7, with a possible D match to TRBD2 (5 bases). CDR1 and CDR2 (germline): SGHTA, FQGNSA. The CDR3 extends over 12 amino acids. The ends were cut back, 5 bases at V and 4 bases at J, with 9 bases in the middle. The CDR3 reads CASSRRGYEQYF. CDR3 DNA sequence: TGTGCCAGCAGCCGTCGGGGATACGAGCAGTACTTC.

V gene TRBV7-2 combines with J gene TRBJ1-5; 7 nucleotides align to TRBD1. The CDR3 consists of 15 residues. CDR1 is SGHTA and CDR2 is FQGNSA in the germline V gene. V shed 4 bases, J shed 2 bases, and the junction held 5 bases outside the gene matches. The CDR3 spells CASSSSGTGNQPQHF. CDR3 nucleotides: TGTGCCAGCAGCTCCTCCGGGACAGGCAATCAGCCCCAGCATTTT.

This clone was detected only once. V is TRBV19 and J is TRBJ2-7; 7 nucleotides match TRBD2. CDR3 length equals 13 residues. Germline V gene lookup returns CDR1 LNHDA and CDR2 SQIVND (reference sequence). Losses at the gene ends were 6 bases for V and 1 base for J; bases not matched to a gene: 3. This chain's CDR3 is CASSPGLSYEQYF. In DNA, the CDR3 is TGTGCCAGTAGCCCGGGACTATCCTACGAGCAGTACTTC.

This chain links TRBV14 with TRBJ1-1, with TRBD1 matching over 8 bases. After removal of 2 bases from V and 4 bases from J, the junction contained 6 bases not matched to a gene. This CDR3 has 15 residues. Germline-derived CDR1 and CDR2 are SGHDN and FVKESK. CDR3 loop: CASSQLTGEATEAFF. The DNA of the CDR3 is TGTGCCAGCAGCCAATTGACAGGGGAGGCCACTGAAGCTTTCTTT.

The count of this clone is one. This sequence joins TRBV11-2 and TRBJ2-3; 10 bases map to TRBD2. The CDR3 runs to 14 residues. Unmatched junction bases numbered 1, after V lost 3 bases and J lost 4 bases. Germline lookup yields CDR1 SGHAT and CDR2 FQNNGV. The CDR3 loop is CASSFLAGADTQYF. For the CDR3, the DNA is TGTGCCAGCAGCTTTCTAGCGGGAGCAGATACGCAGTATTTT.

J is TRBJ1-2 and V is TRBV30; 9 nucleotides align to TRBD1. V was pared by 0 bases and J by 6 bases, with 11 bases of the junction left unmatched. CDR1 is GTSNPN, CDR2 SVGIG, per germline (reference sequence). The CDR3 spans 16 residues. CDR3 in DNA: TGTGCCTGGAGTGTAAAGGGACAGGGTCAATTCGATGGCTACACCTTC. It translates to CAWSVKGQGQFDGYTF.

This chain links TRBV7-2 with TRBJ2-7; 8 nucleotides agree with TRBD2. The CDR3 covers 16 residues. CDR1 is SGHTA and CDR2 is FQGNSA in the germline V gene. V lost 7 bases, J lost 0 bases, and 11 bases stayed unmatched. In nucleotides, the CDR3 is TGTGCCAGCACCCGAGGCGGGCTAGCGGGCTCCTACGAGCAGTACTTC. Residues: CASTRGGLAGSYEQYF.